The 5 T cell receptor beta chains reported below all come from one sample, sequenced in a study of T-cell memory formation after mild COVID-19. Via MiXCR, TCRdb re-called the 5' RACE reads, giving one row per CDR3 protein. The repertoire includes 200,000 or so distinct CDR3 sequences, roughly 17% of them detected once, and just over 2% sits in the top ten. Sample: PBMCs or a T cell subset sorted from them (not recorded which). These receptor sequences come from an adult woman who had mild COVID-19 (a few samples of this study predate the infection). Cell type and time point are not known.

This clonotype was picked up a small number of times. The chain joins TRBV5-1 to TRBJ1-2, with no clear D. CDR3 length: 14 residues. V gave up 1 base and J gave up 5 bases, with 12 bases separating them. Germline V gene sequence: CDR1 SGHRS, CDR2 YFSETQ. This CDR3 is CASSLLDPSYGYTF. CDR3 bases: TGCGCCAGCAGCTTGTTGGACCCCTCGTATGGCTACACCTTC.

The J gene is TRBJ1-1, the V gene TRBV4-3; a possible D gene is TRBD1 (6 bases). The V end lost 3 bases, the J end lost 6 bases, and 17 bases lay between the germline ends. Germline-derived CDR1 and CDR2 are LGHNA and YSLEER. CDR3 length: 15 amino acids. The CDR3 loop is CASSQGQRGVPEAFF. CDR3 in DNA: TGCGCCAGCAGCCAGGGGCAAAGGGGGGTCCCTGAAGCTTTCTTT.

The chain uses TRBV10-3 and TRBJ2-5, with D possibly matching TRBD1 (6 bases). Trimming stripped 2 bases from V and 3 bases from J, with 16 bases between. The CDR3 has 16 residues. Germline CDR1 ENHRY, CDR2 SYGVKD. The CDR3 DNA reads TGTGCCATCAGTGAGGGGCAGGGGCCCCTTAAAGAGACCCAGTACTTC. It translates to CAISEGQGPLKETQYF.

This clonotype was counted a few times. V gene TRBV2 combines with J gene TRBJ1-4; 9 bases line up with TRBD1. The CDR3 has 15 residues. Germline V lookup: CDR1 SNHLY, CDR2 FYNNEI. Germline trimming cut 7 bases from V and 6 bases from J; bases unmatched to any gene: 9. The DNA of the CDR3 is TGTGCCAGCACCAAAAGGTGGACAGGGGATGAAAAACTGTTTTTT. Translated: CASTKRWTGDEKLFF.

V and J are TRBV4-2 and TRBJ1-5; maybe TRBD1 (6 bases). Germline V gene sequence: CDR1 LGHNA, CDR2 YNFKEQ. V gave up 1 base and J gave up 6 bases, with 25 bases separating them. The CDR3 covers 19 residues. The CDR3 region has the DNA TGTGCCAGCAGCCAAGTTTACAGGGCCCCCGTATCGGGCAGTCAGCCCCAGCATTTT. Protein sequence: CASSQVYRAPVSGSQPQHF.